This T cell receptor (beta chain) emerged from a study of T cells in localized non-small cell lung cancer. Regarding the study as a whole: As only one tumor region underwent sequencing, heterogeneity remains possible. Among the tissues sampled, uninvolved adjacent lung had the highest T cell clonality, above tumor. Adjacent lung was found to contain a median roughly 60 of the top 100 tumor clones.

Germline assignment: CDR1 SGHRS and CDR2 YFSETQ. CDR3 size: 14 residues. V was pared by 0 bases and J by 1 base, with 0 bases of the junction left unmatched. This clone has just a few counts. The target antigen is unknown. Sequencing used immunoSEQ multiplex PCR; TCRdb keeps in-frame clones, though not all of them. The sample has 45,000 to 55,000 clones; around 77% are singletons. The chain couples TRBV5-1 to TRBJ1-1; 7 bases fit TRBD1. The source was peripheral blood, collected before any cancer treatment. The TCR was taken from a man aged 40 to 70 with stage I squamous cell lung carcinoma. The CDR3 protein is CASSLDRGNTEAFF. The CDR3 DNA sequence: TGCGCCAGCAGCTTGGACAGGGGGAACACTGAAGCTTTCTTT.